The clone carrying this T cell receptor (beta chain) was observed once. Primers for the PCR totalled 60 Vbeta and 13 Jbeta. Measured with immunoSEQ multiplex PCR; TCRdb has only the in-frame clones, and not every one. The table includes about 150,000 clones, roughly 73% detected once. This specimen belongs to a study of cytomegalovirus exposure and HLA in healthy donors. The TCR was taken from a woman younger than 45 in good health and CMV-seronegative. Material: PBMCs.

CDR3 bases: TGTGCCAGCAGTCCTCTCACCGGGGAGCTGTTTTTT. Residues: CASSPLTGELFF. The chain carries TRBV28 and TRBJ2-2; D unclear. Germline CDR1 and CDR2: MDHEN and SYDVKM. The V and J ends lost 5 bases and 4 bases respectively, with 5 bases between them. The CDR3 covers 12 residues.